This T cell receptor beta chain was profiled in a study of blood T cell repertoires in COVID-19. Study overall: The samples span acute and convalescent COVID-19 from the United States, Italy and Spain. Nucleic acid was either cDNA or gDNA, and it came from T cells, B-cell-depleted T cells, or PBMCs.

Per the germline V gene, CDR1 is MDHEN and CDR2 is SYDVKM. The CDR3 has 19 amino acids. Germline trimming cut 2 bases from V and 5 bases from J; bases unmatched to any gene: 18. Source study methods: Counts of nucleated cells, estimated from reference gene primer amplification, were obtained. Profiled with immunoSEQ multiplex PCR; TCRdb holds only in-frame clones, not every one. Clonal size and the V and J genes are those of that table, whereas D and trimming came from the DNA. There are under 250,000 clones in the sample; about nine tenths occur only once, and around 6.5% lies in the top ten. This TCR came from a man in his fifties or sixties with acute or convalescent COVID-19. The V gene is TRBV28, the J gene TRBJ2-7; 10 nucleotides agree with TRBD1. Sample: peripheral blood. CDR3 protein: CASSLLGTGAGRGNHEQYF. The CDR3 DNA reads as TGTGCCAGCAGTTTACTCGGGACAGGGGCTGGTAGGGGGAACCACGAGCAGTACTTC.